These 9 T cell receptor beta chains were sequenced from one sample in a study of control samples from healthy donors and cancer patients. Only in-frame clones appear in the TCRdb table, and some are missing; sequencing was by immunoSEQ multiplex PCR. In the table there are about 130,000 clones, approximately 90% of which are singletons. The sample comprised blood. The receptors were gathered from a woman between 50 and 59 years old in good health.

This clone was seen once. V and J are TRBV3-1 (or the pseudogene TRBV3-2) and TRBJ1-6; possible D gene TRBD1, 6 bases. Trimming took 1 base from V and 7 from J, leaving 11 bases between them. Germline V CDR1 and CDR2: LGHDT, YNNKEL (reference sequence). The CDR3 extends over 15 amino acids. The CDR3 spells CASSQGLGGNSPLHF. CDR3 nucleotides: TGTGCCAGCAGCCAAGGCCTAGGGGGGAATTCACCCCTCCACTTT.

The rearrangement uses TRBV3-1 (or the pseudogene TRBV3-2) and TRBJ2-7; D uncertain. The CDR3 has 12 amino acids. Germline CDR1 is LGHDT and CDR2 is YNNKEL (reference sequence). The V end was cut by 5 bases, the J end by 2 bases, with 7 bases between. CDR3 protein: CASSLNAYEQYF. The DNA for the CDR3 is TGTGCCAGCAGCTTGAATGCCTACGAGCAGTACTTC.

This clone was seen once. The chain links TRBV27 to TRBJ1-1, with D unresolved. CDR3 length: 14 amino acids. Germline CDR1 MNHEY, CDR2 SMNVEV (reference sequence). V was trimmed by 5 bases and J by 1 base, leaving 11 bases between them. The CDR3 reads CASSTDLGNTEAFF. The CDR3 DNA follows: TGTGCCAGCAGTACCGACCTGGGGAACACTGAAGCTTTCTTT.

V is TRBV5-4 and J is TRBJ2-1; D possibly corresponds to TRBD1 (6 bases). Germline V gives CDR1 SGHNT, CDR2 YYREEE (reference sequence). The V end lost 2 bases, the J end lost 1 base, and 13 bases lay between the germline ends. CDR3 length: 16 amino acids. The CDR3 here is CASSLVGGLSYNEQFF. Here the CDR3 DNA reads TGTGCCAGCAGCTTAGTAGGGGGTCTATCCTACAATGAGCAGTTCTTC.

The chain combines TRBV2 with TRBJ1-2; TRBD1 matches 8 bases. Germline lookup yields CDR1 SNHLY and CDR2 FYNNEI. CDR3 length equals 14 residues. J lost 7 bases, V lost 4 bases, and 8 bases had no gene match. The CDR3 loop is CASSGPGQGAGYTF. The DNA of the CDR3 is TGTGCCAGCAGTGGCCCCGGACAGGGTGCTGGCTACACCTTC.

The chain has TRBV6-5 and TRBJ2-3; 10 positions agree with TRBD2. The germline V gene has CDR1 MNHEY and CDR2 SVGAGI. CDR3 size: 13 residues. The CDR3 reads CAGALAGRDTQYF. The CDR3 DNA sequence: TGTGCTGGCGCACTAGCGGGACGAGATACGCAGTATTTT.

The CDR3 bases are TGTGCCAGCAGCCAAGAGACGGTCCTCCTCACAGATACGCAGTATTTT. Translated: CASSQETVLLTDTQYF. This chain links TRBV4-2 with TRBJ2-3, with D uncertain. The germline V gene encodes CDR1 LGHNA and CDR2 YNFKEQ. CDR3 length equals 16 residues. The germline V and J ends were trimmed by 0 bases and 2 bases, with 12 bases remaining between them.

This chain links TRBV24-1 with TRBJ2-3; TRBD2 matches at 10 bases. The CDR3 runs 16 residues. The germline gives CDR1 KGHDR, CDR2 SFDVKD. V dropped 6 bases and J dropped 2; count of bases not matched to a gene: 7. This CDR3 reads CATSQEREGYTDTQYF. The DNA of the CDR3 is TGTGCCACCAGTCAGGAGCGGGAGGGATACACAGATACGCAGTATTTT.

V is TRBV7-6 and J is TRBJ2-7, with TRBD1 identical over 7 bases. Germline V gives CDR1 SGHVS, CDR2 FNYEAQ. Losses at the gene ends were 2 bases for V and 4 bases for J; bases not matched to a gene: 8. The CDR3 is 15 amino acids. The CDR3 sequence: CASSLSPQGMYEQYF. DNA for the CDR3: TGTGCCAGCAGCTTATCCCCACAGGGGATGTACGAGCAGTACTTC.